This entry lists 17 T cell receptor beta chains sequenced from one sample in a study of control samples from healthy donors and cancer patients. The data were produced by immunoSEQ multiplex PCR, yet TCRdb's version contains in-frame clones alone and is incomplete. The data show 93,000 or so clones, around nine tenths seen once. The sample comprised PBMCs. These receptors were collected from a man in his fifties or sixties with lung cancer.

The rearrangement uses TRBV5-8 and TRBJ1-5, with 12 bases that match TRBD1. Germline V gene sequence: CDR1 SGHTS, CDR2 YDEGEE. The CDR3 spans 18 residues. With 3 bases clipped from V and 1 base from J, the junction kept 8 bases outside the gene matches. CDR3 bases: TGTGCCAGCAGCTCCGGGACAGGGGGCGCGAAGAGCAATCAGCCCCAGCATTTT. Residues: CASSSGTGGAKSNQPQHF.

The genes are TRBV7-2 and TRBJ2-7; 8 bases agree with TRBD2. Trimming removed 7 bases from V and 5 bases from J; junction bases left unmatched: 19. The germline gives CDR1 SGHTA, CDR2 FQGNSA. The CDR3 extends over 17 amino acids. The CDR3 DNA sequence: TGTGCCAGCACCCTCCCTCGTATCCGGGAGGGTAACCACGAGCAGTACTTC. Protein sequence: CASTLPRIREGNHEQYF.

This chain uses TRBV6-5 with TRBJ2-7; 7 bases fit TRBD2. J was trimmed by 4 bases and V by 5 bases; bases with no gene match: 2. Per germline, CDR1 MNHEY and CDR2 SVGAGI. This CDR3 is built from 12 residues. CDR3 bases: TGTGCCAGCAGTCAACTAGCGTACGAGCAGTACGTC. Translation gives CASSQLAYEQYV.

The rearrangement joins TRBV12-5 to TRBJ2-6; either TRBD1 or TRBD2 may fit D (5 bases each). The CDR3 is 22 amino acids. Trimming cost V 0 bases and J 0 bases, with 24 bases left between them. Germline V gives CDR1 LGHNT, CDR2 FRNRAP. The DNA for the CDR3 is TGTGCTAGTGGTTTGGTACGGGACGGGGAGTCCAGGCCGTCCTCTGGGGCCAACGTCCTGACTTTC. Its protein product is CASGLVRDGESRPSSGANVLTF.

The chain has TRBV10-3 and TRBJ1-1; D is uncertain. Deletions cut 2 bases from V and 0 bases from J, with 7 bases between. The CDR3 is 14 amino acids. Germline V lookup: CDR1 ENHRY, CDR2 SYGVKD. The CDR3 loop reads CAISEVTMNTEAFF. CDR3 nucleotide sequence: TGTGCCATCAGTGAGGTCACCATGAACACTGAAGCTTTCTTT.

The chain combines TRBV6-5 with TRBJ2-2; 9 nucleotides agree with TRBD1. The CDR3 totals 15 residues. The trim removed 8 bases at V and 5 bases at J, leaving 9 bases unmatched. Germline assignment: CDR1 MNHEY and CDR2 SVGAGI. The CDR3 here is CASSRDRVATGELFF. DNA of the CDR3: TGTGCCAGCTCCCGGGACAGGGTGGCGACCGGGGAGCTGTTTTTT.

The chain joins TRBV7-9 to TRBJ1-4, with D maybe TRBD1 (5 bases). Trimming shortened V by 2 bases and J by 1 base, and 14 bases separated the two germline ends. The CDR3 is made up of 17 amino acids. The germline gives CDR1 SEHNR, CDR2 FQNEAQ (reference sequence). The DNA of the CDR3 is TGTGCCAGCAGCTTAAGGGTGGGACTTGGAACTAATGAAAAACTGTTTTTT. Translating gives CASSLRVGLGTNEKLFF.

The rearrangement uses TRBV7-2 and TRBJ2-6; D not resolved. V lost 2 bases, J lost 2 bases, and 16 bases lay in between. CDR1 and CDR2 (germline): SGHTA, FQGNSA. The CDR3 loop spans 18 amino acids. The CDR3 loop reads CASSLYPVLGTGANVLTF. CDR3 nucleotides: TGTGCCAGCAGCTTATACCCGGTATTGGGGACTGGGGCCAACGTCCTGACTTTC. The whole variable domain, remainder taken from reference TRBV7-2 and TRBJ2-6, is GAGVSQSPSNKVTEKGKDVELRCDPISGHTALYWYRQSLGQGLEFLIYFQGNSAPDKSGLPSDRFSAERTGGSVSTLTIQRTQQEDSAVYLCASSLYPVLGTGANVLTFGAGSRLTVL.

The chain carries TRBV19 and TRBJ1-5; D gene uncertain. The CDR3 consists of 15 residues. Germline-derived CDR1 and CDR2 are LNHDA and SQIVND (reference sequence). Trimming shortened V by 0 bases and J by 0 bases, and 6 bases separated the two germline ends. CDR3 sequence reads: CASSIDGDSNQPQHF. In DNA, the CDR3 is TGTGCCAGTAGTATAGATGGGGATAGCAATCAGCCCCAGCATTTT. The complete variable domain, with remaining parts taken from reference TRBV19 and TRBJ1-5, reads DGGITQSPKYLFRKEGQNVTLSCEQNLNHDAMYWYRQDPGQGLRLIYYSQIVNDFQKGDIAEGYSVSREKKESFPLTVTSAQKNPTAFYLCASSIDGDSNQPQHFGDGTRLSIL.

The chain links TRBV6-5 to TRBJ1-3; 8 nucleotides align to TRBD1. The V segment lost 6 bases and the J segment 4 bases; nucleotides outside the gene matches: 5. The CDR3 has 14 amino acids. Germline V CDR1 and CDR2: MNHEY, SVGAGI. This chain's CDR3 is CASRTTGDGNTIYF. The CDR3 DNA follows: TGTGCCAGCAGGACGACAGGGGACGGAAACACCATATATTTT.

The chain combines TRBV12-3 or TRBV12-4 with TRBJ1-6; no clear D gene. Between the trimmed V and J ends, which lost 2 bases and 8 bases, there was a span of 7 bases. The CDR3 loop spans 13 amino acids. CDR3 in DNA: TGTGCCAGCAGTTTATTGTACGATTCACCCCTCCACTTT. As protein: CASSLLYDSPLHF.

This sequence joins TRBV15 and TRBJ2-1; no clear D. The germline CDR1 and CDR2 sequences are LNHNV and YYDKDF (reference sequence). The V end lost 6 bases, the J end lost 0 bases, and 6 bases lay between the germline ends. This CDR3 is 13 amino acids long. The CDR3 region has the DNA TGTGCCACCAGAAAGGGCTCCTACAATGAGCAGTTCTTC. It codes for CATRKGSYNEQFF.

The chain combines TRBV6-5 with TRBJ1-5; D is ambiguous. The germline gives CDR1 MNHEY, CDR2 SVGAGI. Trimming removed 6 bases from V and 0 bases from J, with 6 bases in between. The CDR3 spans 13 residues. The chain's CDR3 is CASSYDSNQPQHF. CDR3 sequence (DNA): TGTGCCAGCAGCTACGATAGCAATCAGCCCCAGCATTTT.

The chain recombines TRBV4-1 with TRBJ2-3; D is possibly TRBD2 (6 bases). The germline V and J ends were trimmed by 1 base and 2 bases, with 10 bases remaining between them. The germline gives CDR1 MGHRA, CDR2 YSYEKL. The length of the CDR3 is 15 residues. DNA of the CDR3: TGCGCCAGCAGCCAAGGGGACTTTTTCACAGATACGCAGTATTTT. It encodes CASSQGDFFTDTQYF.

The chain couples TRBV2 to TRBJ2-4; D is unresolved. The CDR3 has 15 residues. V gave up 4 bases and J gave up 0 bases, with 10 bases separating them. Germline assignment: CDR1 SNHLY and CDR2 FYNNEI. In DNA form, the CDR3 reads TGTGCCAGCAGTGTCCCCGCCACAGCCAAAAACATTCAGTACTTC. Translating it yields CASSVPATAKNIQYF.

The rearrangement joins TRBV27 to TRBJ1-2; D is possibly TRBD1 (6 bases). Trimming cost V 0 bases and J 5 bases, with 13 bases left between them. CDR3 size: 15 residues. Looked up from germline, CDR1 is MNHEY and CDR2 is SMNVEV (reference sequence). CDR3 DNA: TGTGCCAGCAGTTTATCAACAGGGAGTGGGTATGGCTACACCTTC. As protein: CASSLSTGSGYGYTF.

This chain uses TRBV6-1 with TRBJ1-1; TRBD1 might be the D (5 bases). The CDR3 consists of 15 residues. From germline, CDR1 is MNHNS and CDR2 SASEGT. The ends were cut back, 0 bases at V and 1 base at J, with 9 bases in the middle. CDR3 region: CASSEARGTNTEAFF. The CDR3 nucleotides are TGTGCCAGCAGTGAAGCAAGAGGGACGAACACTGAAGCTTTCTTT.